This TCR beta chain emerged from a study of blood T cell repertoires in COVID-19. Study information: The samples span acute and convalescent COVID-19 from the United States, Italy and Spain. Sources were T cells, B-cell-depleted T cells, or PBMCs; the material itself was cDNA or gDNA.

Enrolment of Seattle patients took place during active infection, and they were followed longitudinally. Methods used by the authors: It was from reference gene primer amplification that nucleated cell counts were estimated. Here immunoSEQ multiplex PCR was the method, and the copy in TCRdb shows in-frame clones only, minus some. V, J and clone size are those of that table, while D and trimming were read from the DNA. The sample includes about 130,000 clones, around 89% seen only once; the top ten take roughly 4%. The germline gives CDR1 SGHKS, CDR2 YYEKEE (reference sequence). There are 12 residues in the CDR3. With 4 bases removed from V and 6 bases from J, the gap between germline ends came to 8 bases.

This clonotype originated in a man in his 60s with COVID-19, enrolled during active disease. The chain employs TRBV5-5 and TRBJ2-1; weak D call: TRBD1 (6 bases). The sequencing input was peripheral blood. CDR3 in amino acids: CASSIGGNEQFF. Written as DNA, the CDR3 is TGTGCCAGCAGCATAGGGGGCAATGAGCAGTTCTTC.